The 26 T cell receptor beta chains given below trace back to one sample, sequenced in a study of control samples from healthy donors and cancer patients (dated by TCRdb to 2020 to 2022). Library preparation was by the immunoSEQ multiplex PCR assay. The table was pulled from immuneACCESS by TCRdb, which kept in-frame rearrangements only. Such tables lose some clones; where checked, under half of the loss comes from unresolved V genes, and the rest has no known cause. The sample profile shows approximately 99,000 clones; approximately 82% of them were found once. The leading ten clones occupy roughly 6.5% of the sample. The sequenced material came from blood. These receptors were collected from a man between 18 and 29 years old in good health.

Written as DNA, the CDR3 is TGCGCCAGCAGTCAATCCTTACGGAGGAGACGCGAGCAGTACTTC. Amino acid sequence: CASSQSLRRRREQYF. The V call is TRBV23-1, the J call TRBJ2-7; TRBD2 is a possible D gene (5 bases). TRBV23-1 is an ORF; its function is uncertain. The CDR3 extends over 15 amino acids. The V and J ends lost 0 bases and 6 bases respectively, with 15 bases between them.

The chain is built from TRBV6-5 and TRBJ1-6; D is undetermined. The CDR3 contains 15 residues. The germline V gene has CDR1 MNHEY and CDR2 SVGAGI. V lost 5 bases and J 8 bases, leaving 16 bases between the germline ends. CDR3: CASSMSLSTDSPLHF. The CDR3 DNA reads as TGTGCCAGCAGTATGAGCCTGAGTACGGATTCACCCCTCCACTTT.

This clone was seen a handful of times. The CDR3 protein is CASSSRQGRPLSPLHF. CDR3 sequence (DNA): TGTGCCAGCAGCTCGCGACAGGGACGGCCCCTTTCACCCCTCCACTTT. The rearrangement uses TRBV7-2 and TRBJ1-6; 7 nucleotides agree with TRBD1. In germline, CDR1 is SGHTA, CDR2 FQGNSA. Germline trimming cut 4 bases from V and 9 bases from J; bases unmatched to any gene: 12. The CDR3 length is 16 residues.

The V gene is TRBV15, the J gene TRBJ1-2; D is unresolved. This CDR3 is 14 amino acids long. V was trimmed by 8 bases and J by 0 bases, leaving 13 bases between them. Germline V CDR1 and CDR2: LNHNV, YYDKDF (reference sequence). The CDR3 region is CATLSTLANYGYTF. CDR3 DNA: TGTGCCACCCTTAGTACCTTAGCTAACTATGGCTACACCTTC.

This clone has only a few counts. The chain couples TRBV12-3 or TRBV12-4 to TRBJ1-2; D not certain. The CDR3 has 13 residues. The V end lost 5 bases, the J end lost 7 bases, and 14 bases lay between the germline ends. CDR3 sequence: CASSVEARGGYTF. The CDR3 region has the DNA TGTGCCAGCAGTGTCGAGGCCCGGGGTGGCTACACCTTC.

This chain joins TRBV5-5 and TRBJ2-5; D is possibly TRBD1 (5 bases). The germline CDR1 and CDR2 sequences are SGHKS and YYEKEE (reference sequence). The CDR3 sequence is 16 residues long. The V end was cut by 4 bases, the J end by 1 base, with 17 bases between. CDR3 region: CASSSQSRVFQETQYF. CDR3 DNA: TGTGCCAGCAGCAGTCAGAGCAGGGTATTCCAAGAGACCCAGTACTTC.

The chain joins TRBV29-1 to TRBJ2-5; 9 bases are a match to TRBD1. Germline V gene sequence: CDR1 SQVTM, CDR2 ANQGSEA. Trimming at V came to 4 bases and at J to 5 bases, leaving 8 bases not matched to a gene. The CDR3 consists of 14 residues. The CDR3: CSVVLLGTGETQYF. As DNA, the CDR3 is TGCAGCGTTGTACTTTTGGGGACAGGGGAGACCCAGTACTTC.

The chain recombines TRBV2 with TRBJ1-6, with D unclear. Per germline, CDR1 SNHLY and CDR2 FYNNEI. This CDR3 contains 16 residues. Trimming took off 2 bases at V and 9 bases at J, with 17 bases between the two ends. The CDR3 is CASSERVPSYFSPLHF. Here the CDR3 DNA reads TGTGCCAGCAGTGAACGGGTTCCGTCATATTTTTCACCCCTCCACTTT.

This clone was seen just once. At one of its ends the junction is not consistent with the germline gene, which may arise from a read error. The chain has TRBV2 and TRBJ1-2; TRBD1 matches at 10 bases. Germline V gene data show CDR1 as SNHLY and CDR2 as FYNNEI. This CDR3 has 13 residues. CDR3: CASSEAPWDRGGF. CDR3 coding DNA: TGTGCCAGCAGTGAAGCGCCCTGGGACAGGGGAGGGTTC.

The J gene is TRBJ1-3, the V gene TRBV19, with D uncertain. The CDR3 covers 16 residues. Deletions cut 5 bases from V and 0 bases from J, with 14 bases between. Germline V CDR1 and CDR2: LNHDA, SQIVND (reference sequence). The CDR3: CASSPLDMSSGNTIYF. In nucleotides, the CDR3 is TGTGCCAGTAGTCCACTCGACATGAGCTCTGGAAACACCATATATTTT.

The chain uses TRBV5-6 and TRBJ2-5; perhaps TRBD2 as D (6 bases). In germline, CDR1 is SGHDT, CDR2 YYEEEE. The length of the CDR3 is 17 residues. V lost 4 bases and J lost 4, with 23 bases in between. CDR3 residues: CASSIRWGEAMGETQYF. In nucleotides, the CDR3 is TGTGCCAGCAGCATCCGTTGGGGGGAGGCCATGGGAGAGACCCAGTACTTC.

The chain has TRBV12-5 and TRBJ1-2; 8 nucleotides line up with TRBD1. The CDR3 length is 16 residues. Trimming cost V 0 bases and J 6 bases; bases outside gene matches: 9. CDR1 and CDR2 (germline): LGHNT, FRNRAP. For the CDR3, the DNA is TGTGCTAGTGGTTTGGTACGGACAGGGTTTGACAATGGCTACACCTTC. It is translated as CASGLVRTGFDNGYTF.

The J gene is TRBJ2-3, the V gene TRBV5-4; D may be TRBD1 (6 bases). The CDR3 covers 17 residues. Germline V gene lookup returns CDR1 SGHNT and CDR2 YYREEE (reference sequence). V was clipped by 4 bases and J by 3 bases, with 21 bases between them. CDR3 region: CASSPLGAPHITDTQYF. DNA of the CDR3: TGTGCCAGCAGCCCGTTGGGGGCACCACACATTACAGATACGCAGTATTTT.

This clone was seen a single time. The chain joins TRBV28 to TRBJ2-7; possibly TRBD2 for D (6 bases). This CDR3 comprises 15 residues. Trimming cost V 1 base and J 4 bases, with 14 bases left between them. From germline, CDR1 is MDHEN and CDR2 SYDVKM. The CDR3: CASSLLKGRRYEQYF. Here the CDR3 DNA reads TGTGCCAGCAGTTTATTAAAGGGGAGGAGGTACGAGCAGTACTTC.

This chain joins TRBV14 and TRBJ1-1; D ambiguous. Germline V gene data show CDR1 as SGHDN and CDR2 as FVKESK. V gave up 4 bases and J gave up 5 bases, with 11 bases separating them. The CDR3 spans 13 residues. DNA for the CDR3: TGTGCCAGCAGCCCCAAATTCGGGACTGAAGCTTTCTTT. It translates to CASSPKFGTEAFF.

This clone was seen once. J is TRBJ1-2 and V is TRBV27; TRBD1 agrees at 7 bases. V lost 6 bases to trimming and J lost 2 bases; unmatched junction nucleotides: 24. Germline CDR1 reads MNHEY; CDR2 reads SMNVEV (reference sequence). There are 20 residues in the CDR3. The CDR3 spells CASRTRDSGDESQLNYGYTF. CDR3 nucleotide sequence: TGTGCCAGCAGAACCCGGGACAGCGGAGATGAATCACAACTAAACTATGGCTACACCTTC.

This chain connects TRBV18 to TRBJ1-1; unclear D gene. In germline, CDR1 is KGHSH, CDR2 LQKENI. Trimming removed 4 bases at V and 1 base at J, with 13 bases between. This CDR3 region has 15 residues. As DNA, the CDR3 is TGTGCCAGCTCACAGAAGAAAGGCCCGAACACTGAAGCTTTCTTT. Amino acid sequence: CASSQKKGPNTEAFF.

This clone showed up just a few times. CDR3 sequence (DNA): TGTGCCAGCAGTACCACAGGGGGAGGCTACGAGCAGTACTTC. Its protein is CASSTTGGGYEQYF. V gene TRBV6-6 combines with J gene TRBJ2-7; TRBD1 aligns across 8 bases. The germline V gene encodes CDR1 MNHNY and CDR2 SVGAGI (reference sequence). V trimming: 5 bases; J trimming: 3 bases; junction bases outside the gene matches: 6. The CDR3 covers 14 residues.

This CDR3 is CASSGGTTVTYEQYF. The CDR3 region has the DNA TGTGCCAGCAGCGGAGGGACAACTGTCACCTACGAGCAGTACTTC. The chain employs TRBV5-4 and TRBJ2-7; D may match TRBD1 or TRBD2 (6 bases each). This CDR3 comprises 15 residues. CDR1 and CDR2 (germline): SGHNT, YYREEE (reference sequence). V gave up 4 bases and J gave up 2 bases, with 16 bases separating them. The whole variable domain, filled in from reference TRBV5-4 and TRBJ2-7, reads ETGVTQSPTHLIKTRGQQVTLRCSSQSGHNTVSWYQQALGQGPQFIFQYYREEENGRGNFPPRFSGLQFPNYSSELNVNALELDDSALYLCASSGGTTVTYEQYFGPGTRLTVT.

The CDR3 region is CATSGSDRGREKLFF. CDR3 in DNA: TGTGCCACCAGCGGGTCGGACAGGGGGCGTGAAAAACTGTTTTTT. The chain uses TRBV15 and TRBJ1-4, with TRBD1 matching over 11 bases. Germline V lookup: CDR1 LNHNV, CDR2 YYDKDF (reference sequence). The length of the CDR3 is 15 residues. Trimming removed 5 bases from V and 7 bases from J; junction bases left unmatched: 6. Filled out from reference TRBV15 and TRBJ1-4, the complete variable domain reads DAMVIQNPRYQVTQFGKPVTLSCSQTLNHNVMYWYQQKSSQAPKLLFHYYDKDFNNEADTPDNFQSRRPNTSFCFLDIRSPGLGDTAMYLCATSGSDRGREKLFFGSGTQLSVL.

The J gene is TRBJ1-2, the V gene TRBV18; possible D gene TRBD1, 6 bases. Germline V lookup: CDR1 KGHSH, CDR2 LQKENI. The CDR3 length is 15 residues. V was shortened by 2 bases and J by 5 bases, with 15 bases between the two germline ends. The CDR3 nucleotides read TGTGCCAGCTCACCAGGGGGCGATTCCCCTTATGGCTACACCTTC. Encoded protein: CASSPGGDSPYGYTF.

This chain joins TRBV30 and TRBJ2-3, with 8 bases fitting TRBD2. The CDR3 covers 14 residues. CDR1 and CDR2 (germline): GTSNPN, SVGIG (reference sequence). The CDR3 here is CAQRTSGSTDTQYF. CDR3 sequence (DNA): TGTGCTCAACGAACTAGCGGAAGCACAGATACGCAGTATTTT.

The rearrangement joins TRBV18 to TRBJ2-3, with TRBD2 matching over 8 bases. Germline assignment: CDR1 KGHSH and CDR2 LQKENI. V lost 1 base to trimming and J lost 5 bases; unmatched junction nucleotides: 8. This CDR3 comprises 16 residues. This chain's CDR3 is CASSPRKTGTRDTQYF. The CDR3 bases are TGTGCCAGCTCACCACGGAAAACGGGGACTAGAGATACGCAGTATTTT. The full variable domain, its missing parts supplied by reference TRBV18 and TRBJ2-3, is NAGVMQNPRHLVRRRGQEARLRCSPMKGHSHVYWYRQLPEEGLKFMVYLQKENIIDESGMPKERFSAEFPKEGPSILRIQQVVRGDSAAYFCASSPRKTGTRDTQYFGPGTRLTVL.

The chain is built from TRBV7-2 and TRBJ1-4; TRBD1 agrees at 9 bases. V shed 5 bases, J shed 7 bases, and the junction held 11 bases outside the gene matches. Per germline, CDR1 SGHTA and CDR2 FQGNSA. This CDR3 is 16 amino acids long. The CDR3 nucleotides read TGTGCCAGCAGCCCCAAGACAGGGGGAAAGGGTGAAAAACTGTTTTTT. Translated, it gives CASSPKTGGKGEKLFF.

The rearrangement links TRBV7-9 to TRBJ2-3, with 7 bases that match TRBD1. The CDR3 has 15 amino acids. Germline assignment: CDR1 SEHNR and CDR2 FQNEAQ (reference sequence). Trimming took 5 bases from V and 0 from J; bases not matched to a gene: 5. CDR3 nucleotide sequence: TGTGCCAGCAGCCCCGGACAGGAGAGCACAGATACGCAGTATTTT. It translates to CASSPGQESTDTQYF.

The V and J genes are TRBV28 and TRBJ2-7; 8 nucleotides line up with TRBD1. The CDR3 is made up of 15 amino acids. Germline trimming cut 2 bases from V and 2 bases from J; bases unmatched to any gene: 5. Germline CDR1 and CDR2: MDHEN and SYDVKM. DNA of the CDR3: TGTGCCAGCAGTTTAGGGACAGGTGGCCCCTACGAGCAGTACTTC. Its protein product is CASSLGTGGPYEQYF.